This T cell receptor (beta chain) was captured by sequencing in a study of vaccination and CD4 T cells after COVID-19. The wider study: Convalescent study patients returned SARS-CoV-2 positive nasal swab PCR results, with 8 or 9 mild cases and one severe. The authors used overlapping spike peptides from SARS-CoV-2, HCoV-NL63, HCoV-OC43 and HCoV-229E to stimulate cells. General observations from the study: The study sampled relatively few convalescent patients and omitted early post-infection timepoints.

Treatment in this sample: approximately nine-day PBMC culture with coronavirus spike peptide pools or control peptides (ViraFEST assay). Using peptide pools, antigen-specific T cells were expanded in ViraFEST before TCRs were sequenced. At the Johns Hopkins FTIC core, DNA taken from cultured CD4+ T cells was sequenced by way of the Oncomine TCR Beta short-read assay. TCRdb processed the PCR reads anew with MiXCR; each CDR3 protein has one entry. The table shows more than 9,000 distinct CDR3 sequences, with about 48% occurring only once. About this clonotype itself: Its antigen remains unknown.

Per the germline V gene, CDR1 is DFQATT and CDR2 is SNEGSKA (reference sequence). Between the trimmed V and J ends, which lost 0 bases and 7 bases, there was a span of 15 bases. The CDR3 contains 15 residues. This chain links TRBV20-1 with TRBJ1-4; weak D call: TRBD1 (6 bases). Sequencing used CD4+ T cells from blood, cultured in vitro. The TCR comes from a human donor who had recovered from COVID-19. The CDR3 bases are TGCAGTGCTAGAGATCTCGGGGGCGCGGCTGAAAAACTGTTTTTT. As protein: CSARDLGGAAEKLFF.